This paragraph reports one T cell receptor beta chain. The sample originates from a study of T-cell reconstitution after alpha-beta-depleted transplantation in children. As it was prepared, the TCRbeta library received unique molecular identifiers. Using its own MiXCR run on the PCR reads, TCRdb lists one record per CDR3 protein. The sample comprises approximately 520,000 distinct CDR3 sequences, about 33% of which are singletons, and under 3% rests with the top ten. V was trimmed by 1 base and J by 0 bases, leaving 28 bases between them. Germline CDR1 and CDR2: MGHDK and SYGVNS. The length of the CDR3 is 22 residues.

Material: PBMCs from the stem cell graft donor, obtained from the stem cell graft. The source is a human donor who donated a stem cell graft to a child with aplastic anemia. The V and J genes are TRBV25-1 and TRBJ2-1; D possibly corresponds to TRBD1 (6 bases). The CDR3 loop reads CASSEWVAGTYNDRSSYNEQFF. DNA of the CDR3: TGTGCCAGCAGTGAATGGGTGGCCGGGACATATAACGATAGGAGCTCCTACAATGAGCAGTTCTTC.